A single T cell receptor (beta chain) is shown here with its context. What it binds is unknown. The data stem from a study of cytomegalovirus exposure and HLA in healthy donors. Study-level information: In an earlier analysis, approximately 120 million unique TCR beta sequences were found from some 200 million T cells. Study-level points and caveats: An ancestry cluster, one associated with Asian ancestry, reportedly showed fewer N-insertions than the roughly 670-donor mean in a later analysis. What a later analysis showed was that several of the most significant clusters appeared linked to common viral pathogens. What was likely a sequencing artifact was a cluster of highly shared sequence variants.

The CDR3 has 15 amino acids. J gave up 6 bases and V 6 bases, and 15 bases lay outside the gene matches. Germline V gene sequence: CDR1 SQVTM, CDR2 ANQGSEA. Primers included in the PCR were 60 Vbeta and 13 Jbeta primers. Produced via immunoSEQ multiplex PCR; TCRdb's table is partial and in-frame only. The table gives around 110,000 clones; the top ten clones make up roughly 3.6% of it. The origin of this receptor is a man aged 25-40 years in good health and CMV-seronegative. The chain uses TRBV29-1 and TRBJ2-3, with 7 bases aligning to TRBD2. The sample was PBMCs. The CDR3 bases are TGCAGCGTCGGGGAGGGGAGCCGGCCCAGGGATACGCAGTATTTT. The encoded protein is CSVGEGSRPRDTQYF.